The text below deals with one T cell receptor (beta chain). The data originate from a study of blood T cell repertoires in COVID-19. In the study overall: Samples of COVID-19 (acute and convalescent) were obtained from the United States, Italy and Spain. PBMCs, B-cell-depleted T cells, or T cells were the source of the cDNA or gDNA that made up the material.

Original methodology: Researchers report that nucleated cell counts were estimated from reference gene primer amplification. Profiling relied on immunoSEQ multiplex PCR, and the TCRdb table lists in-frame clones only, not all of them. V, J and clone size were drawn from that table, and D and trimming were deduced from the DNA. Of roughly 140,000 clones listed, just under 85% are singletons. J gave up 6 bases and V 4 bases, and 9 bases lay outside the gene matches. Germline loops: CDR1 SGHTA, CDR2 FQGNSA. The CDR3 spans 17 residues. The sequence was obtained from a woman between 40 and 50 years old with active or convalescent COVID-19. The chain joins TRBV7-2 to TRBJ2-3, with 14 bases aligning to TRBD2. The source material was peripheral blood. CDR3 sequence (DNA): TGTGCCAGCAGCTCAGCACGGACTAGCGGGAGGTCCGATACGCAGTATTTT. Its protein is CASSSARTSGRSDTQYF.